This TCR beta chain was sequenced in a study of cytomegalovirus exposure and HLA in healthy donors. General observations from the study: Cytomegalovirus-associated TCR beta chains were listed, numbering some 180. The authors reported that TCR beta sequences could predict HLA-A and HLA-B alleles. These predictions were accurate for most subjects in the first cohort. Researchers reported that a few CMV-associated chains were confirmed in vitro as CMV antigen-specific.

The sample holds one count of this clone. Its antigen is still unknown. Primers for the PCR totalled 60 Vbeta and 13 Jbeta. The assay was immunoSEQ multiplex PCR, and TCRdb's table has in-frame clones only and misses some. The sample lists fewer than 200,000 clones; 75% to 80% were seen once. V was trimmed by 0 bases and J by 8 bases, leaving 13 bases between them. Germline values: CDR1 MNHEY, CDR2 SVGAGI. CDR3 length: 15 residues. This TCR was recovered from a woman aged 30 to 39 in good health and CMV-seropositive. J is TRBJ1-4 and V is TRBV6-5; TRBD1 might be the D (6 bases). The sequenced sample was PBMCs. The CDR3 DNA is TGTGCCAGCAGTTACTCAGACAGGCTCGGAGAAAAACTGTTTTTT. Translating it yields CASSYSDRLGEKLFF.